Listed below are T cell receptor beta chains from one sample, sequenced in a study of shared clonotypes between healthy human individuals. The table came from immunoSEQ multiplex PCR; TCRdb's copy has only in-frame clones and leaves some out. The sample lists about 2,100,000 clones, approximately 94% seen once, with 1.5% to 2% in the top ten. The sequenced sample consisted of naive CD8+ T cells from PBMCs. The receptors were sampled from a man aged 18 to 29 in good health. Some clones in this sample may be carry-over from other donors' samples. Both conserved end residues are part of each CDR3. Fields, in order: V gene, CDR3 protein.

V: TRBV9
CDR3: CASSSSGTESTDTQYF

V: TRBV4-3
CDR3: CASSLQHPPAEQYF

V: TRBV4-1
CDR3: CASSQVEVGSGSADTQYF

V: TRBV6-6
CDR3: CASSLLAGGGDEQFF

V: TRBV6-5
CDR3: CASSYTGTHYGYTF

V: TRBV4-1
CDR3: CASSQRTSDTYNEQFF

V: TRBV9
CDR3: CASSSGGGTEAFF

V: TRBV2
CDR3: CASSRLAYEQYF

V: TRBV14
CDR3: CASSPRPPGVEQYF

V: TRBV9
CDR3: CASSPGDNQPQHF

V: TRBV27
CDR3: CASSVTGGFTGYTF

V: TRBV6-5
CDR3: CASRQGLSYEQYF

V: TRBV4-1
CDR3: CASSQDPWVEGLVTQYF

V: TRBV11-3
CDR3: CASSLSPGQGYEQYF

V: TRBV4-1
CDR3: CASGEMRVSEAFF

V: TRBV9
CDR3: CASSASTGGGFFEQYF

V: TRBV7-8
CDR3: CASSLGRGGQPQHF

V: TRBV5-6
CDR3: CASSLGGVNEKLFF

V: TRBV4-1
CDR3: CASSQEYIPYEQYF

V: TRBV19
CDR3: CASSIGEPYNEQFF

V: TRBV7-9
CDR3: CASSPGQALNQPQHF

V: TRBV29-1
CDR3: CSVLGTVYEQYF

V: TRBV10-3
CDR3: CAISEGVTGNQPQHF

V: TRBV7-8
CDR3: CASSLVRALAGVTDTQYF

V: TRBV29-1
CDR3: CSIWAQGITDTQYF

V: TRBV27
CDR3: CASRGLAVTDTQYF

V: TRBV29-1
CDR3: CSVGSLYSYEQYF

V: TRBV11-2
CDR3: CASSPLAGVRTGELFF

V: TRBV4-2
CDR3: CASSQGGYSGTTYNEQFF

V: TRBV13
CDR3: CASSFFRQAYEQYF

V: TRBV7-9
CDR3: CASSGGPKNIQYF

V: TRBV7-9
CDR3: CASSLRTLETQYF

V: TRBV6-5
CDR3: CASSYRGNTEAFF

V: TRBV30
CDR3: CAWSVMSAGKSGYYEETQYF

V: TRBV7-8
CDR3: CASSPRGGLTDTQYF

V: TRBV11-2
CDR3: CASSEGLAGQSSYEQYF

V: TRBV13
CDR3: CASKTSDHRNEQFF

V: TRBV18
CDR3: CASSSPGQASYEQYF

V: TRBV19
CDR3: CASSDTGPSYEQYF

V: TRBV28
CDR3: CASSLELAASYEQYF

V: TRBV10-2
CDR3: CASREVRGVEQYF

V: TRBV7-3
CDR3: CASSSIAGIYNEQFF

V: TRBV19
CDR3: CASSIFGGPNEQYF

V: TRBV7-3
CDR3: CASSRWTRDNEQFF

V: TRBV7-8
CDR3: CASSSEVNTEAFF

V: TRBV15
CDR3: CATSTLPGTMNTEAFF

V: TRBV5-4
CDR3: CASSFSQTETQYF

V: TRBV28
CDR3: CATESGKLSGRVNTGELFF

V: TRBV15
CDR3: CATSRERGPLNTGELFF

V: TRBV11-2
CDR3: CASSILAGSYEQYF

V: TRBV4-3
CDR3: CASSQGAGGHYEQFF